These T cell receptor beta chains were read from a single sample in a study of blood T cell repertoires in COVID-19. Sequenced by immunoSEQ multiplex PCR; TCRdb stores in-frame clones only, minus some. This table has roughly 200,000 clones, around 87% appearing once. Sample: peripheral blood. Every receptor here comes from a middle-aged man with active or convalescent COVID-19. Both conserved end residues are trimmed from each CDR3. The size field is filled for only some rows; it gives once, few, many or a size class.

length: 13
J: TRBJ1-3
size: -
V: TRBV11-2
CDR3: ASSSLRDRGYTIY

length: 8
J: TRBJ2-3
size: -
V: TRBV25-1
CDR3: AHRGDTQY

length: 14
J: TRBJ2-1
size: -
V: TRBV14
CDR3: ASSQDWTGGKNEQF

length: 11
J: TRBJ1-4
size: few
V: TRBV11-2
CDR3: ASSLGESEKLF

length: 13
J: TRBJ1-4
size: -
V: TRBV6-1
CDR3: ASRRAGGETEKLF

length: 10
J: TRBJ1-1
size: -
V: TRBV6-5
CDR3: ASRQMNTEAF

length: 14
J: TRBJ2-5
size: -
V: TRBV7-2
CDR3: ASSLGAGGRKETQY

length: 10
J: TRBJ2-7
size: -
V: TRBV13
CDR3: ASSSADYEQY

length: 12
J: TRBJ1-2
size: -
V: TRBV14
CDR3: ASSPRETLYGYT

length: 15
J: TRBJ1-3
size: -
V: TRBV28
CDR3: ASSSTGSSLSGNTIY

length: 11
J: TRBJ1-2
size: -
V: TRBV11-2
CDR3: ASSLGGTDGYT

length: 11
J: TRBJ1-6
size: -
V: TRBV12-3/TRBV12-4
CDR3: ASSASSDSPLH

length: 14
J: TRBJ2-3
size: -
V: TRBV11-3
CDR3: ASSPGRDTVTDTQY

length: 13
J: TRBJ1-4
size: once
V: TRBV15
CDR3: ATSRDRGGLEKLF

length: 11
J: TRBJ1-2
size: -
V: TRBV7-9
CDR3: ASSPDSQYGYT

length: 13
J: TRBJ2-1
size: -
V: TRBV3-1/TRBV3-2
CDR3: ASSLGGALRNEQF